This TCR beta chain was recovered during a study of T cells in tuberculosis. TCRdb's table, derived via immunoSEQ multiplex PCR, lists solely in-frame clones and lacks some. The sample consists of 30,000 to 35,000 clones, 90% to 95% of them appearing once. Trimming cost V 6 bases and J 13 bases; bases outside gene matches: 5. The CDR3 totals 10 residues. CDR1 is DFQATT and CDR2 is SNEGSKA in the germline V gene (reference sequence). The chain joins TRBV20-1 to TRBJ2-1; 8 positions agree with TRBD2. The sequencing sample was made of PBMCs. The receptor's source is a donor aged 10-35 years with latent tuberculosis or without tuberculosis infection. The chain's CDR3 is CSASGGFQFF. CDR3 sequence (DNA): TGCAGTGCGTCGGGAGGGTTTCAGTTCTTC.